A single sample gave rise to the 3 T cell receptor beta chains below, sequenced in a study of T cell clonotyping in hematopoietic cell transplantation. Time point reported: recipient sample about 28 days before transplant, after cytoreduction. Profiling relied on immunoSEQ multiplex PCR, and the TCRdb table lists in-frame clones only, not all of them. The sample contains 25,000 to 30,000 clones, 75% to 85% of which appear only once. Sequencing used peripheral blood mononuclear cells, obtained before stem cell transplant. The receptors here all came from a woman aged 60-70 years with acute myeloid leukemia. Some clones in this sample may be carry-over from other donors' samples.

This chain uses TRBV6-1 with TRBJ1-2, with D unclear. This CDR3 contains 14 residues. The ends were cut back, 3 bases at V and 3 bases at J, with 11 bases in the middle. The germline CDR1 and CDR2 sequences are MNHNS and SASEGT. CDR3 nucleotides: TGTGCCAGCAGTGAGTTCAGCGGGTACTATGGCTACACCTTC. Translating it yields CASSEFSGYYGYTF.

The rearrangement uses TRBV6-5 and TRBJ1-2; 7 bases line up with TRBD1. The CDR3 contains 13 residues. After removal of 0 bases from V and 8 bases from J, the junction contained 3 bases not matched to a gene. CDR1 MNHEY and CDR2 SVGAGI come from the germline V gene. The CDR3 bases are TGTGCCAGCAGTTACTCGGCAGGGGGGGGCTACACCTTC. Translating gives CASSYSAGGGYTF.

The CDR3 region is CTSSQLTSSYNEQFF. The CDR3 nucleotides read TGCACCAGCAGCCAGCTTACTAGCTCCTACAATGAGCAGTTCTTC. The rearrangement joins TRBV1 to TRBJ2-1; TRBD2 is the table's D call, not checked against the DNA. TRBV1 is a listed pseudogene. This CDR3 is built from 15 residues.